The 31 T cell receptor beta chains below were found in one sample sequenced in a study of T cell responses to AZD1222 COVID-19 vaccine. Profiled with immunoSEQ multiplex PCR; TCRdb holds only in-frame clones, not every one. The profile shows around 170,000 clones, about 86% of them singletons. Sequencing was performed on peripheral blood, taken 28 days after the second AZD1222 dose. All receptors derive from an adult who received the AZD1222 COVID-19 vaccine.

The rearrangement joins TRBV28 to TRBJ1-1; no clear D gene. V dropped 8 bases and J dropped 14 bases, with 9 bases sitting between them. The germline V gene encodes CDR1 MDHEN and CDR2 SYDVKM. The CDR3 extends over 8 amino acids. The CDR3 loop reads CASGWVFF. For the CDR3, the DNA is TGTGCCAGCGGATGGGTCTTCTTT.

The chain employs TRBV3-1 (or the pseudogene TRBV3-2) and TRBJ2-5; D perhaps matches TRBD2 (5 bases). The CDR3 spans 14 residues. The germline gives CDR1 LGHDT, CDR2 YNNKEL (reference sequence). Trimming pared 1 base from V and 5 bases from J, leaving 11 bases between. The CDR3 loop is CASSQGGYRETQYF. The CDR3 bases are TGTGCCAGCAGCCAAGGCGGGTATAGGGAGACCCAGTACTTC.

This clone was counted between two and nine times. CDR3: CASSAIQGARGYTF. CDR3 nucleotides: TGCGCCAGCAGCGCGATTCAGGGGGCACGGGGCTACACCTTC. The chain carries TRBV5-1 and TRBJ1-2; 8 nucleotides agree with TRBD1. The CDR3 is 14 amino acids. Germline V gene lookup returns CDR1 SGHRS and CDR2 YFSETQ. V was clipped by 4 bases and J by 8 bases; unmatched bases: 10.

CDR3 bases: TGTGCCAGCAGGCGGGGTTTTGATACCGGGGAGCTGTTTTTT. Translated: CASRRGFDTGELFF. The rearrangement uses TRBV6-6 and TRBJ2-2; tentatively, D is TRBD2 (6 bases). This CDR3 has 14 amino acids. Germline V gene sequence: CDR1 MNHNY, CDR2 SVGAGI (reference sequence). Between the trimmed V and J ends, which lost 6 bases and 5 bases, there was a span of 13 bases.

This chain uses TRBV28 with TRBJ1-4; 7 positions agree with TRBD1. CDR3 size: 14 residues. Germline CDR1 MDHEN, CDR2 SYDVKM. The trim removed 6 bases at V and 7 bases at J, leaving 8 bases unmatched. The CDR3 nucleotides read TGTGCCAGCAGCGCCGGAGGGGGCCGTGAAAAACTGTTTTTT. Its translation is CASSAGGGREKLFF.

The chain carries TRBV28 and TRBJ1-5; D might be TRBD1 (5 bases). The V gene's germline CDR1 is MDHEN and CDR2 SYDVKM. This CDR3 is 15 amino acids long. V shed 6 bases and J shed 4 bases, with 16 bases lying between them. CDR3 in DNA: TGTGCCAGCAGCCCGAATCAGGGTTTTAATCAGCCCCAGCATTTT. It is translated as CASSPNQGFNQPQHF.

The chain couples TRBV5-1 to TRBJ2-7; TRBD1 or TRBD2 may be the D gene (5 bases each). Trimming pared 6 bases from V and 5 bases from J, leaving 21 bases between. The germline gives CDR1 SGHRS, CDR2 YFSETQ. The CDR3 spans 15 residues. The CDR3 loop is CASKPGRGVVHEQYF. The CDR3 region has the DNA TGCGCCAGCAAACCAGGGCGAGGGGTGGTTCACGAGCAGTACTTC.

The chain uses TRBV5-8 and TRBJ1-2; D not resolved. Looked up from germline, CDR1 is SGHTS and CDR2 is YDEGEE. This CDR3 is 12 amino acids long. V dropped 4 bases and J dropped 2 bases, with 6 bases sitting between them. This CDR3 reads CASSARNYGYTF. CDR3 sequence (DNA): TGTGCCAGCAGCGCCAGAAACTATGGCTACACCTTC.

The chain links TRBV19 to TRBJ1-1, with D possibly TRBD1 on 5 matching bases. Trimming removed 7 bases from V and 1 base from J, with 22 bases in between. The CDR3 loop spans 17 amino acids. Germline lookup yields CDR1 LNHDA and CDR2 SQIVND (reference sequence). CDR3 region: CASKRGTGNRPNTEAFF. CDR3 DNA: TGTGCCAGTAAAAGAGGGACGGGTAACAGACCGAACACTGAAGCTTTCTTT.

The chain joins TRBV19 to TRBJ2-7, with D maybe TRBD2 (6 bases). The germline CDR1 and CDR2 sequences are LNHDA and SQIVND (reference sequence). This CDR3 has 17 amino acids. The V gene lost 1 base and the J gene lost 3 bases, with 19 bases spanning the gap. CDR3 nucleotide sequence: TGTGCCAGTAGTATAGGGTACGGGGGTGTTGGAGGCTACGAGCAGTACTTC. Amino acid sequence: CASSIGYGGVGGYEQYF.

The J gene is TRBJ1-1, the V gene TRBV29-1, with D possibly TRBD1 on 5 matching bases. Germline CDR1 reads SQVTM; CDR2 reads ANQGSEA. The CDR3 has 13 amino acids. Trimming pared 5 bases from V and 5 bases from J, leaving 15 bases between. CDR3 DNA sequence: TGCAGCGTTCTCGACAGCCGAAGAACTGAAGCTTTCTTT. Translating it yields CSVLDSRRTEAFF.

This clone was recorded only once. The rearrangement uses TRBV2 and TRBJ2-5; TRBD2 matches at 11 bases. Germline values: CDR1 SNHLY, CDR2 FYNNEI. This CDR3 has 14 amino acids. V shed 4 bases and J 4 bases; nucleotides not matched to a gene: 2. The CDR3 reads CASSALAGVETQYF. CDR3 bases: TGTGCCAGCAGTGCACTAGCGGGGGTAGAGACCCAGTACTTC.

The chain has TRBV3-1 (or the pseudogene TRBV3-2) and TRBJ2-5; 9 bases map to TRBD2. J gave up 4 bases and V 4 bases, and 10 bases lay outside the gene matches. This CDR3 spans 16 amino acids. CDR1 and CDR2 from the germline V gene are LGHDT and YNNKEL (reference sequence). This CDR3 is CASSRTLAGEGETQYF. The CDR3 bases are TGTGCCAGCAGCCGGACCTTAGCGGGGGAGGGAGAGACCCAGTACTTC.

The chain employs TRBV13 and TRBJ2-2; unclear D gene. In germline, CDR1 is PRHDT, CDR2 FYEKMQ (reference sequence). Trimming pared 2 bases from V and 8 bases from J, leaving 9 bases between. The CDR3 runs to 13 residues. As DNA, the CDR3 is TGTGCCAGCAGCTTAACAGCAGCTGGGGAGCTGTTTTTT. Protein product: CASSLTAAGELFF.

V is TRBV6-4 and J is TRBJ1-6; possibly TRBD1 for D (5 bases). V lost 6 bases, J lost 7 bases, and 13 bases lay in between. The germline V gene encodes CDR1 MRHNA and CDR2 SNTAGT. The CDR3 spans 14 residues. The CDR3 DNA is TGTGCCAGCAGCCCCGGGACCGTCAATTCACCCCTCCACTTT. Its protein is CASSPGTVNSPLHF.

The chain is built from TRBV6-2 or TRBV6-3 and TRBJ1-1, with a tentative D call TRBD1 (5 bases). From germline, CDR1 is MNHEY and CDR2 SVGEGT. Trimming shortened V by 6 bases and J by 1 base, and 12 bases separated the two germline ends. The CDR3 contains 14 residues. As DNA, the CDR3 is TGTGCCAGCAGCCGGCTAAGGGGGAACACTGAAGCTTTCTTT. It is translated as CASSRLRGNTEAFF.

This chain uses TRBV5-1 with TRBJ1-4; D is unresolved. The length of the CDR3 is 14 residues. Trimming removed 0 bases at V and 8 bases at J, with 11 bases between. The germline CDR1 and CDR2 sequences are SGHRS and YFSETQ. The DNA of the CDR3 is TGCGCCAGCAGCTTGGTAGGATCTGGGGAAAAACTGTTTTTT. It encodes CASSLVGSGEKLFF.

The sample holds one count of this clone. This rearrangement joins TRBV6-6 to TRBJ2-1; 8 bases are shared with TRBD2. The V and J ends lost 7 bases and 2 bases, in that order; junction bases with no gene match: 7. This CDR3 has 15 amino acids. Germline V CDR1 and CDR2: MNHNY, SVGAGI (reference sequence). CDR3 in DNA: TGTGCCAGCACTAAACCCGGGGGGGCCTACAATGAGCAGTTCTTC. Amino acids: CASTKPGGAYNEQFF.

Of note for this clone: At one of its ends the junction is not consistent with the germline gene, which may arise from a read error. The chain joins TRBV30 to TRBJ2-1; weak D call: TRBD2 (5 bases). The CDR3 length is 13 residues. Germline V lookup: CDR1 GTSNPN, CDR2 SVGIG (reference sequence). The CDR3 sequence: CAWERIGYSEQFF. Written as DNA, the CDR3 is TGTGCCTGGGAGCGGATCGGCTACAGTGAGCAGTTCTTC.

The rearrangement links TRBV5-1 to TRBJ1-2; D is undetermined. With 0 bases removed from V and 3 bases from J, the gap between germline ends came to 6 bases. Germline CDR1 is SGHRS and CDR2 is YFSETQ. CDR3 length: 13 residues. The CDR3 spells CASSLAGDYGYTF. In DNA form, the CDR3 reads TGCGCCAGCAGCTTGGCCGGTGACTATGGCTACACCTTC.

To note about this clone: A read error may account for a junction end that differs from germline. The V call is TRBV7-7, the J call TRBJ2-3; TRBD2 agrees at 8 bases. The CDR3 runs to 18 residues. Germline CDR1 and CDR2: SSHAT and FNYEAQ (reference sequence). The CDR3 sequence is CASSLAAASGGRTDTQYF. The CDR3 DNA sequence: TGTGCTAGCAGCTTAGCAGCGGCCAGCGGGGGCCGTACAGATACGCAGTATTTT.

The sample holds one count of this clone. The rearrangement joins TRBV19 to TRBJ1-1; D call uncertain. Germline CDR1 is LNHDA and CDR2 is SQIVND (reference sequence). The CDR3 totals 18 residues. The V end lost 6 bases, the J end lost 0 bases, and 23 bases lay between the germline ends. The CDR3 is CASSQWTGMPAMNTEAFF. The CDR3 DNA sequence: TGTGCCAGTAGCCAATGGACCGGGATGCCGGCCATGAACACTGAAGCTTTCTTT. The variable domain in full, completed from reference TRBV19 and TRBJ1-1, reads DGGITQSPKYLFRKEGQNVTLSCEQNLNHDAMYWYRQDPGQGLRLIYYSQIVNDFQKGDIAEGYSVSREKKESFPLTVTSAQKNPTAFYLCASSQWTGMPAMNTEAFFGQGTRLTVV.

V and J are TRBV3-1 (or the pseudogene TRBV3-2) and TRBJ1-5; D is unresolved. CDR1 is LGHDT and CDR2 is YNNKEL in the germline V gene (reference sequence). The CDR3 runs to 13 residues. Deletions cut 5 bases from V and 4 bases from J, with 9 bases between. The CDR3 here is CASSTDLNQPQHF. CDR3 coding DNA: TGTGCCAGCAGCACGGACCTAAATCAGCCCCAGCATTTT.

V usage is TRBV7-2 and J usage is TRBJ1-5; 10 bases align to TRBD1. The CDR3 spans 15 residues. The V segment lost 5 bases and the J segment 1 base; nucleotides outside the gene matches: 2. Germline V lookup: CDR1 SGHTA, CDR2 FQGNSA. For the CDR3, the DNA is TGTGCCAGCAGCAGACAGGGGGCAAGCAATCAGCCCCAGCATTTT. Protein: CASSRQGASNQPQHF.

Comment on this clone: The junction departs from the called germline gene at one end, perhaps through a read error. V gene TRBV6-2 or TRBV6-3 combines with J gene TRBJ2-3, with 8 bases that match TRBD2. CDR3 length equals 16 residues. CDR1 and CDR2 from the germline V gene are MNHEY and SVGEGT. CDR3 sequence (DNA): TGTGCCAGCACTTACTTGAGAGCGGGGGCGAGGGATACGCAGTATTTT. Translated: CASTYLRAGARDTQYF.

This chain's CDR3 is CASGTSVNTGELFF. Written as DNA, the CDR3 is TGCGCCAGTGGGACTAGCGTAAACACCGGGGAGCTGTTTTTT. The J gene is TRBJ2-2, the V gene TRBV5-1, with 10 nucleotides matching TRBD2. The CDR3 is 14 amino acids. V was pared by 8 bases and J by 2 bases, with 3 bases of the junction left unmatched. Germline loops: CDR1 SGHRS, CDR2 YFSETQ.

V is TRBV7-9 and J is TRBJ1-1; D is unresolved. CDR3 size: 12 residues. The V gene's germline CDR1 is SEHNR and CDR2 FQNEAQ (reference sequence). The V gene lost 3 bases and the J gene lost 3 bases, with 5 bases spanning the gap. CDR3 region: CASSFGDTEAFF. CDR3 in DNA: TGTGCCAGCAGCTTCGGAGACACTGAAGCTTTCTTT.

The V gene is TRBV4-3, the J gene TRBJ2-3, with 16 bases that match TRBD2. J gave up 2 bases and V 0 bases, and 8 bases lay outside the gene matches. CDR3 length equals 20 residues. In germline, CDR1 is LGHNA, CDR2 YSLEER. CDR3 in DNA: TGCGCCAGCAGCCAAGATCCAGGGACTAGCGGGGGGGCCGTCACAGATACGCAGTATTTT. It yields the protein CASSQDPGTSGGAVTDTQYF.

This chain joins TRBV5-6 and TRBJ2-2; 8 nucleotides line up with TRBD2. Germline CDR1 SGHDT, CDR2 YYEEEE. The CDR3 extends over 16 amino acids. Trimming took 4 bases from V and 4 from J; bases not matched to a gene: 9. Here the CDR3 reads CASSPQRGLITGELFF. The CDR3 DNA is TGTGCCAGCAGCCCCCAGCGGGGGTTGATCACCGGGGAGCTGTTTTTT.

The genes are TRBV9 and TRBJ2-7; TRBD2 is a possible D gene (6 bases). V lost 0 bases to trimming and J lost 4 bases, with 11 bases between them. This CDR3 has 14 amino acids. Germline loops: CDR1 SGDLS, CDR2 YYNGEE. CDR3 loop: CASSVDWGRYEQYF. The CDR3 DNA is TGTGCCAGCAGCGTAGATTGGGGGAGGTACGAGCAGTACTTC.

V and J are TRBV19 and TRBJ1-5, with 9 bases that match TRBD1. V was clipped by 5 bases and J by 0 bases; unmatched bases: 14. Germline loops: CDR1 LNHDA, CDR2 SQIVND (reference sequence). This CDR3 comprises 19 residues. The CDR3, as DNA: TGTGCCAGTAGTTCGGGACAGGGTAGCCTTTTTAATAGCAATCAGCCCCAGCATTTT. It codes for CASSSGQGSLFNSNQPQHF. Complete variable domain (other parts from reference TRBV19 and TRBJ1-5): DGGITQSPKYLFRKEGQNVTLSCEQNLNHDAMYWYRQDPGQGLRLIYYSQIVNDFQKGDIAEGYSVSREKKESFPLTVTSAQKNPTAFYLCASSSGQGSLFNSNQPQHFGDGTRLSIL.